The rows below give T cell receptor beta chains drawn from one sample of a study of blood T cell repertoires in COVID-19. Assay: immunoSEQ multiplex PCR; the TCRdb copy retains only in-frame clones and omits some. The profile shows 240,000 or so clones, over 65% of them singletons. The specimen was peripheral blood. The source is an elderly woman with acute or convalescent COVID-19. The CDR3 runs from the conserved cysteine through the conserved F or W. D genes are given only for firm matches. Not all rows give a size; the values are once, few, many and, for expanded clones, a class.

d_call | clone_size | j_call | v_call | cdr3_length | cdr3_aa | cdr3_nt
TRBD1 | . | TRBJ2-6 | TRBV5-1 | 16 | CASSLGQGAGANVLTF | TGCGCCAGCAGCTTGGGTCAGGGGGCTGGGGCCAACGTCCTGACTTTC
TRBD1 | few | TRBJ1-6 | TRBV6-4 | 15 | CATSMTGEGNSPLHF | TGTGCCACATCTATGACAGGGGAAGGGAATTCACCCCTCCACTTT
. | . | TRBJ1-1 | TRBV6-2/TRBV6-3 | 16 | CASSYGTVKMNTEAFF | TGTGCCAGCAGTTACGGTACAGTGAAAATGAACACTGAAGCTTTCTTT
TRBD1 | . | TRBJ1-1 | TRBV10-3 | 15 | CAISESDRGNTEAFF | TGTGCCATCAGTGAGTCGGACAGGGGGAACACTGAAGCTTTCTTT
TRBD1 | . | TRBJ1-3 | TRBV4-1 | 17 | CASSQGSQGGRGNTIYF | TGCGCCAGCAGCCAAGGGAGCCAAGGGGGCCGGGGAAACACCATATATTTT
TRBD1 | once | TRBJ1-2 | TRBV3-1/TRBV3-2 | 13 | CASTGGANYGYTF | TGTGCCAGCACAGGGGGAGCTAACTATGGCTACACCTTC
TRBD2 | . | TRBJ2-3 | TRBV2 | 16 | CASRPASGGWTDTQYF | TGTGCCAGCCGTCCGGCTAGCGGGGGTTGGACAGATACGCAGTATTTT
TRBD2 | . | TRBJ2-5 | TRBV5-3 | 19 | CARILVIAGAFGVQETQYF | TGTGCCAGAATCCTCGTGATAGCGGGGGCCTTCGGGGTCCAGGAGACCCAGTACTTC
. | . | TRBJ2-2 | TRBV5-1 | 16 | CASSLGAGAATGELFF | TGCGCCAGCAGCTTGGGGGCAGGGGCGGCCACCGGGGAGCTGTTTTTT
TRBD1 | . | TRBJ1-6 | TRBV7-2 | 14 | CASSSATGYSPLHF | TGTGCCAGCAGCTCAGCGACAGGGTATTCACCCCTCCACTTT
. | . | TRBJ1-4 | TRBV10-2 | 16 | CASSGTGIPTNEKLFF | TGCGCCAGCAGTGGTACAGGAATTCCAACTAATGAAAAACTGTTTTTT
. | . | TRBJ1-2 | TRBV23-1 | 16 | CASSQLRRGGNYGYTF | TGCGCCAGCAGTCAACTGCGCCGGGGAGGTAACTATGGCTACACCTTC
. | . | TRBJ2-1 | TRBV11-3 | 13 | CASSLDRGSEQFF | TGTGCCAGCAGCTTAGACAGGGGTAGTGAGCAGTTCTTC
TRBD1 | few | TRBJ2-7 | TRBV5-8 | 17 | CASSRDRVVLASNEQYF | TGTGCCAGCAGCAGGGACAGGGTGGTCCTCGCTTCCAACGAGCAGTACTTC
. | . | TRBJ1-2 | TRBV5-1 | 15 | CASSLAAAGYYGYTF | TGCGCCAGCAGCTTGGCGGCAGCGGGGTACTATGGCTACACCTTC
TRBD2 | . | TRBJ2-1 | TRBV6-5 | 16 | CASSYSLAGGLNEQFF | TGTGCCAGCAGTTACTCTCTAGCGGGAGGGCTCAATGAGCAGTTCTTC
. | . | TRBJ1-2 | TRBV7-2 | 16 | CASSLGSGAGRLGYTF | TGTGCCAGCAGCTTAGGCTCTGGGGCAGGACGCCTTGGCTACACCTTC
. | . | TRBJ2-1 | TRBV5-1 | 19 | CASSLEGTGGGLMGNEQFF | TGCGCCAGCAGCTTGGAGGGTACGGGCGGGGGCCTTATGGGCAATGAGCAGTTCTTC
. | . | TRBJ2-5 | TRBV5-1 | 15 | CASSLVVGRRETQYF | TGCGCCAGCAGCTTGGTGGTGGGGCGCAGGGAGACCCAGTACTTC
TRBD1 | . | TRBJ1-2 | TRBV27 | 13 | CASSLTGDYGYTF | TGTGCCAGCAGTTTGACAGGGGACTATGGCTACACCTTC
. | . | TRBJ1-1 | TRBV4-3 | 15 | CASSQDPRSNTEAFF | TGCGCCAGCAGCCAAGATCCACGGTCGAACACTGAAGCTTTCTTT
. | . | TRBJ2-7 | TRBV7-2 | 13 | CASSLRGGYEQYF | TGTGCCAGCAGCTTGAGGGGGGGGTACGAGCAGTACTTC
TRBD1 | once | TRBJ2-5 | TRBV13 | 15 | CASSLGSGQVETQYF | TGTGCCAGCAGCTTAGGCTCGGGACAGGTTGAGACCCAGTACTTC
TRBD1 | . | TRBJ1-4 | TRBV6-5 | 13 | CASRRDRVEKLFF | TGTGCCAGCAGACGGGACAGGGTGGAAAAACTGTTTTTT
TRBD1 | once | TRBJ1-4 | TRBV19 | 20 | CASSQPWTGGVRATNEKLFF | TGTGCCAGTAGCCAACCTTGGACAGGGGGAGTCCGTGCAACTAATGAAAAACTGTTTTTT
. | . | TRBJ2-2 | TRBV29-1 | 16 | CSVGRGGGADTGELFF | TGCAGCGTTGGAAGGGGGGGTGGAGCGGACACCGGGGAGCTGTTTTTT
. | . | TRBJ1-3 | TRBV21-1 | 14 | CASSLWASGNTIYF | .
TRBD1 | . | TRBJ1-5 | TRBV6-4 | 15 | CASTPKGDRDMPQHF | TGTGCCAGCACCCCAAAAGGGGACAGGGACATGCCCCAGCATTTT
. | . | TRBJ2-1 | TRBV7-6 | 14 | CASSLAGGYNEQFF | TGTGCCAGCAGCTTAGCCGGGGGATACAATGAGCAGTTCTTC
TRBD2 | once | TRBJ2-3 | TRBV2 | 14 | CASSRTSGTDTQYF | TGTGCCAGCAGCCGGACTAGCGGCACAGATACGCAGTATTTT
. | . | TRBJ2-2 | TRBV24-1 | 12 | CATGDGTGELFF | TGTGCCACAGGAGACGGCACCGGGGAGCTGTTTTTT
TRBD1 | once | TRBJ1-2 | TRBV9 | 14 | CASSVGTGLHGYTF | TGTGCCAGCAGCGTAGGGACAGGGTTGCATGGCTACACCTTC
TRBD2 | . | TRBJ2-1 | TRBV6-5 | 15 | CASSSSGPSYNEQFF | TGTGCCAGCAGTTCTAGCGGCCCGTCCTACAATGAGCAGTTCTTC
TRBD1 | . | TRBJ1-1 | TRBV6-5 | 14 | CASSLTGVNTEAFF | TGTGCCAGCAGCCTAACAGGGGTGAACACTGAAGCTTTCTTT
TRBD2 | . | TRBJ2-2 | TRBV5-4 | 16 | CASSSLAGGNTGELFF | TGTGCCAGCAGCTCTTTAGCGGGGGGGAACACCGGGGAGCTGTTTTTT
. | . | TRBJ1-2 | TRBV29-1 | 13 | CSVASGPSYGYTF | TGCAGCGTTGCGTCCGGTCCCTCCTACGGCTACACCTTC
. | . | TRBJ2-7 | TRBV12-3/TRBV12-4 | 13 | CASTPSVSGEQYF | TGTGCCAGCACCCCCTCTGTGAGCGGCGAGCAGTACTTC
. | . | TRBJ2-2 | TRBV3-1/TRBV3-2 | 13 | CASSQYVSGELFF | TGTGCCAGCAGCCAATATGTGTCCGGGGAGCTGTTTTTT
TRBD1 | . | TRBJ1-2 | TRBV30 | 14 | CAWRAQGAGYGYTF | TGTGCCTGGAGGGCACAGGGGGCTGGCTATGGCTACACCTTC
. | few | TRBJ1-5 | TRBV15 | 14 | CATSRDKQGQPQHF | TGTGCCACCAGCAGAGATAAGCAGGGTCAGCCCCAGCATTTT
TRBD2 | . | TRBJ2-5 | TRBV4-2 | 14 | CASSQGEGWETQYF | TGTGCCAGCAGCCAAGGGGAGGGGTGGGAGACCCAGTACTTC
. | once | TRBJ1-2 | TRBV18 | 14 | CASSRENGGYGYTF | TGTGCCAGCTCACGGGAAAACGGGGGATATGGCTACACCTTC
. | few | TRBJ2-7 | TRBV6-2/TRBV6-3 | 16 | CASSYLDRRGSYEQYF | TGTGCCAGCAGTTACCTGGACAGGAGGGGCTCCTACGAGCAGTACTTC
TRBD1 | . | TRBJ2-5 | TRBV3-1/TRBV3-2 | 17 | CASSRVSGTGWSETQYF | TGTGCCAGCAGCCGAGTTTCCGGGACAGGGTGGTCGGAGACCCAGTACTTC
. | . | TRBJ2-1 | TRBV19 | 15 | CASSLPTGLFNEQFF | TGTGCCAGTAGCCTACCGACAGGTTTGTTCAATGAGCAGTTCTTC
. | . | TRBJ2-7 | TRBV12-3/TRBV12-4 | 13 | CASSYIGGQEQYF | TGTGCCAGCAGTTACATCGGGGGTCAAGAGCAGTACTTC
. | . | TRBJ1-2 | TRBV10-3 | 15 | CAISGSGRDAYGYTF | TGTGCCATCAGTGGTTCAGGGAGGGATGCGTATGGCTACACCTTC
. | . | TRBJ2-5 | TRBV4-3 | 17 | CASSQGFEGGRQVAQYF | TGCGCCAGCAGCCAAGGGTTCGAGGGGGGGAGGCAAGTGGCCCAGTACTTC
TRBD2 | . | TRBJ2-2 | TRBV6-2/TRBV6-3 | 20 | CASSFSGTSGFYANTGELFF | TGTGCCAGCAGTTTCTCCGGGACTAGCGGGTTTTACGCGAACACCGGGGAGCTGTTTTTT
. | . | TRBJ1-3 | TRBV10-3 | 17 | CATQNRDLKHSGNTIYF | TGTGCCACGCAAAACCGGGACTTAAAACACTCTGGAAACACCATATATTTT
TRBD1 | few | TRBJ2-7 | TRBV27 | 16 | CASSFKGTGGMYEQYF | TGTGCCAGCAGTTTTAAGGGGACAGGGGGCATGTACGAGCAGTACTTC
TRBD2 | . | TRBJ2-3 | TRBV9 | 14 | CASSVEAGADTQYF | TGTGCCAGCAGCGTAGAAGCGGGGGCAGATACGCAGTATTTT
. | . | TRBJ2-1 | TRBV19 | 12 | CASIGRGDEQFF | TGTGCCAGTATCGGCAGGGGAGATGAGCAGTTCTTC
TRBD1 | many | TRBJ1-5 | TRBV7-2 | 19 | CASSSQHSLGTGTPQPQHF | TGTGCCAGCAGCTCACAACACTCCTTAGGGACAGGGACTCCTCAGCCCCAGCATTTT
TRBD2 | once | TRBJ2-3 | TRBV3-1/TRBV3-2 | 17 | CASSLRSGGAGTDTQYF | TGTGCCAGCAGCCTACGTAGCGGGGGGGCGGGGACAGATACGCAGTATTTT
. | . | TRBJ1-2 | TRBV3-1/TRBV3-2 | 13 | CASSRVSEPGYTF | TGTGCCAGCAGTCGGGTATCAGAGCCCGGCTACACCTTC
TRBD1 | . | TRBJ2-5 | TRBV4-3 | 17 | CASSQDWTGGSQETQYF | TGCGCCAGCAGCCAAGATTGGACAGGGGGGAGCCAAGAGACCCAGTACTTC
. | . | TRBJ1-3 | TRBV18 | 16 | CASSPLESTSGNTIYF | TGTGCCAGCTCACCACTTGAAAGTACTTCTGGAAACACCATATATTTT
. | . | TRBJ1-2 | TRBV27 | 15 | CASSEDPRANYGYTF | TGTGCCAGCAGCGAAGATCCACGAGCTAACTATGGCTACACCTTC
TRBD2 | . | TRBJ2-3 | TRBV11-3 | 19 | CASSLDPLQAGEYLGTQYF | TGTGCCAGCAGCTTAGACCCCCTTCAAGCGGGAGAGTACCTGGGTACGCAGTATTTT